This T cell receptor (beta chain) was documented in a study of T-cell reconstitution after alpha-beta-depleted transplantation in children. CDR1 and CDR2 (germline): SQVTM, ANQGSEA. V was clipped by 4 bases and J by 2 bases, with 8 bases between them. The CDR3 spans 12 residues. A TCRbeta library incorporating unique molecular identifiers was prepared. TCRdb itself ran the PCR reads through MiXCR, one entry per CDR3 protein. Here the sample spans hundreds of thousands of distinct CDR3 sequences, over 9.5% being singletons. This clonotype was recorded a few times. This rearrangement joins TRBV29-1 to TRBJ1-1; D unclear. This clonotype originated in a human donor who donated a stem cell graft to a child with acute myeloid leukemia. The sequencing here drew on PBMCs from the stem cell graft donor, taken from the stem cell graft. Here the CDR3 DNA reads TGCAGCGTTGCCGAGGGTAACACTGAAGCTTTCTTT. Translation gives CSVAEGNTEAFF. Supplemented by reference TRBV29-1 and TRBJ1-1, the full variable domain reads SAVISQKPSRDICQRGTSLTIQCQVDSQVTMMFWYRQQPGQSLTLIATANQGSEATYESGFVIDKFPISRPNLTFSTLTVSNMSPEDSSIYLCSVAEGNTEAFFGQGTRLTVV.